The 20 T cell receptor beta chains in this list originate from one sample, sequenced in a study of beta chain features in type 1 diabetes. Expressed TCRB transcripts got sequenced, as all isolated RNA was reverse transcribed. TCRdb keeps only in-frame clones here, not all; method: immunoSEQ multiplex PCR. In the table there are some 200,000 clones, 16% of which are singletons. General study results and limits: In all four CD4+ subsets, TCRB CDR3 length was significantly, moderately reduced in type 1 diabetes.

Their antigens are not known. The sequenced material came from naive CD4+ T cells from blood. These TCRs come from a man aged 25-45 years with type 1 diabetes.

In its sample, this clone was seen a few times. The rearrangement joins TRBV29-1 to TRBJ2-1; TRBD1 matches at 10 bases. The CDR3 totals 14 residues. From germline, CDR1 is SQVTM and CDR2 ANQGSEA. The CDR3 region is CGGSRDRGYNEQFF. The CDR3 region has the DNA TGCGGAGGTAGCCGGGACAGGGGATACAATGAGCAGTTCTTC.

The chain recombines TRBV29-1 with TRBJ1-3; D is unresolved. The CDR3 is 12 amino acids. V lost 7 bases to trimming and J lost 0 bases, with 7 bases between them. Germline V gene data show CDR1 as SQVTM and CDR2 as ANQGSEA. CDR3 residues: CSADGSGNTIYF. In DNA form, the CDR3 reads TGCAGCGCAGACGGCTCTGGAAACACCATATATTTT.

The chain links TRBV15 to TRBJ2-3; D is uncertain. V lost 3 bases and J 4 bases, leaving 8 bases between the germline ends. Germline V gene sequence: CDR1 LNHNV, CDR2 YYDKDF (reference sequence). The CDR3 length is 13 residues. This chain's CDR3 is CATSRGRADTQYF. CDR3 sequence (DNA): TGTGCCACCAGCAGGGGTCGGGCAGATACGCAGTATTTT.

This clone was picked up a small number of times. This chain connects TRBV18 to TRBJ2-1; 8 bases agree with TRBD2. CDR3 size: 13 residues. V trimming: 8 bases; J trimming: 5 bases; junction bases outside the gene matches: 5. The germline V gene encodes CDR1 KGHSH and CDR2 LQKENI. The CDR3, as DNA: TGTGCCAGCGAAGCGGGAGTGGACAATGAGCAGTTCTTC. Protein sequence: CASEAGVDNEQFF.

The gene calls are TRBV5-7 and TRBJ2-7; 11 bases match TRBD2. TRBV5-7 belongs to the ORF category, with a function that is uncertain. J lost 5 bases, V lost 5 bases, and 9 bases had no gene match. This CDR3 has 15 amino acids. CDR3 sequence: CASRCTSGSGHEQYF. The CDR3 DNA reads TGTGCCAGCAGATGTACTAGCGGGAGTGGCCACGAGCAGTACTTC.

This clone was recorded a few times. This rearrangement joins TRBV29-1 to TRBJ1-4, with a weak D call TRBD1 (5 bases). V was trimmed by 7 bases and J by 6 bases, leaving 12 bases between them. Germline V gene lookup returns CDR1 SQVTM and CDR2 ANQGSEA. CDR3 length: 12 residues. In DNA form, the CDR3 reads TGCAGCGCCGGGACTGTGGATGAAAAACTGTTTTTT. Protein sequence: CSAGTVDEKLFF. Full variable domain (remainder filled in from reference TRBV29-1 and TRBJ1-4): SAVISQKPSRDICQRGTSLTIQCQVDSQVTMMFWYRQQPGQSLTLIATANQGSEATYESGFVIDKFPISRPNLTFSTLTVSNMSPEDSSIYLCSAGTVDEKLFFGSGTQLSVL.

V and J are TRBV4-3 and TRBJ2-7, with D possibly matching TRBD1 (6 bases). V was clipped by 0 bases and J by 3 bases, with 9 bases between them. The CDR3 is 14 amino acids. Germline CDR1 LGHNA, CDR2 YSLEER. The CDR3 here is CASSQDNRDYEQYF. The CDR3 DNA follows: TGCGCCAGCAGCCAAGATAACAGGGACTACGAGCAGTACTTC.

This chain uses TRBV4-1 with TRBJ2-3; the match to TRBD1 covers 7 bases. CDR1 is MGHRA, CDR2 YSYEKL, per germline. Germline trimming cut 0 bases from V and 4 bases from J; bases unmatched to any gene: 4. The CDR3 extends over 15 amino acids. The CDR3 here is CASSQDGTGADTQYF. The CDR3 DNA reads as TGCGCCAGCAGCCAAGATGGCACAGGGGCAGATACGCAGTATTTT.

The chain joins TRBV9 to TRBJ1-2; a possible D gene is TRBD1 (5 bases). V was cut by 4 bases and J by 2 bases, with 18 bases left in between. Germline V gene sequence: CDR1 SGDLS, CDR2 YYNGEE. The CDR3 totals 16 residues. CDR3 amino acids: CASSSATYWGNYGYTF. Here the CDR3 DNA reads TGTGCCAGCAGCTCTGCGACTTATTGGGGCAACTATGGCTACACCTTC.

As for this clone: The sample contains more than one DNA sequence encoding this CDR3. This sequence joins TRBV18 and TRBJ2-1, with TRBD2 matching over 11 bases. This CDR3 spans 16 amino acids. Germline values: CDR1 KGHSH, CDR2 LQKENI. The V segment lost 2 bases and the J segment 4 bases; nucleotides outside the gene matches: 4. The DNA of the CDR3 is TGTGCCAGCTCACCAACCGGGACTAGCGGATACAATGAGCAGTTCTTC. Translated: CASSPTGTSGYNEQFF.

Only a few counts were recorded for this clone. V gene TRBV29-1 combines with J gene TRBJ2-5; weak D call: TRBD1 (6 bases). The V end was cut by 7 bases, the J end by 2 bases, with 11 bases between. Germline V gives CDR1 SQVTM, CDR2 ANQGSEA. The CDR3 has 12 residues. The CDR3 DNA reads TGCAGCGGACAGGAATTACAAGAGACCCAGTACTTC. It is translated as CSGQELQETQYF.

The sample holds a few counts of this clone. This sequence joins TRBV29-1 and TRBJ2-2; 9 positions agree with TRBD2. Germline CDR1 is SQVTM and CDR2 is ANQGSEA. J was trimmed by 7 bases and V by 4 bases; bases with no gene match: 7. This CDR3 has 14 residues. CDR3 nucleotides: TGCAGCGTTGGGGCTAGCGGGACTGACGGGGAGCTGTTTTTT. Its protein product is CSVGASGTDGELFF.

The rearrangement uses TRBV7-3 and TRBJ2-5; possible D gene TRBD1, 5 bases. From germline, CDR1 is SGHTA and CDR2 FQGTGA. Trimming pared 2 bases from V and 1 base from J, leaving 8 bases between. The CDR3 is 14 amino acids. Written as DNA, the CDR3 is TGTGCCAGCAGCTTACAGGGTCCCCAAGAGACCCAGTACTTC. Amino acids: CASSLQGPQETQYF. Complete variable domain (other parts from reference TRBV7-3 and TRBJ2-5): GAGVSQTPSNKVTEKGKYVELRCDPISGHTALYWYRQSLGQGPEFLIYFQGTGAADDSGLPNDRFFAVRPEGSVSTLKIQRTERGDSAVYLCASSLQGPQETQYFGPGTRLLVL.

V is TRBV7-2 and J is TRBJ2-2, with 9 bases matching TRBD1. Germline trimming cut 6 bases from V and 5 bases from J; bases unmatched to any gene: 10. Germline V gene lookup returns CDR1 SGHTA and CDR2 FQGNSA. This CDR3 contains 16 residues. The CDR3 bases are TGTGCCAGCAGTCCTCCACCGGGACAGGGTACCGGGGAGCTGTTTTTT. It yields the protein CASSPPPGQGTGELFF. The variable domain in full, with the rest retrieved from reference TRBV7-2 and TRBJ2-2, is GAGVSQSPSNKVTEKGKDVELRCDPISGHTALYWYRQSLGQGLEFLIYFQGNSAPDKSGLPSDRFSAERTGGSVSTLTIQRTQQEDSAVYLCASSPPPGQGTGELFFGEGSRLTVL.

This clone was picked up a small number of times. The chain carries TRBV15 and TRBJ1-2; the match to TRBD1 covers 10 bases. CDR1 is LNHNV, CDR2 YYDKDF, per germline (reference sequence). The CDR3 runs to 14 residues. Trimming at V came to 3 bases and at J to 4 bases, leaving 2 bases not matched to a gene. The CDR3 spells CATSRDRGAYGYTF. CDR3 bases: TGTGCCACCAGCAGGGACAGGGGGGCCTATGGCTACACCTTC.

A few counts support this clone. Other DNA sequences of this sample code for an identical CDR3. This chain connects TRBV28 to TRBJ2-7; the D is unclear. V was clipped by 2 bases and J by 1 base, with 3 bases between them. The CDR3 totals 12 residues. CDR1 and CDR2 from the germline V gene are MDHEN and SYDVKM. CDR3 in DNA: TGTGCCAGCAGTTTACAGTCCTACGAGCAGTACTTC. Translation gives CASSLQSYEQYF.

This clone was picked up a small number of times. The chain couples TRBV5-1 to TRBJ2-1, with 14 bases matching TRBD2. The CDR3 has 14 amino acids. V trimming: 4 bases; J trimming: 12 bases; junction bases outside the gene matches: 6. CDR1 is SGHRS and CDR2 is YFSETQ in the germline V gene. CDR3 protein: CASSRTSGRSMQFF. DNA for the CDR3: TGCGCCAGCAGCCGGACTAGCGGGAGGAGTATGCAGTTCTTC.

The gene calls are TRBV4-1 and TRBJ2-1; 10 nucleotides line up with TRBD2. Per germline, CDR1 MGHRA and CDR2 YSYEKL. CDR3 length equals 18 residues. J was trimmed by 3 bases and V by 3 bases; bases with no gene match: 11. CDR3 in amino acids: CASSQGLARGAGYNEQFF. DNA of the CDR3: TGCGCCAGCAGCCAGGGACTAGCGCGAGGGGCGGGCTACAATGAGCAGTTCTTC.

The rearrangement joins TRBV30 to TRBJ2-5, with D uncertain. Trimming took 0 bases from V and 1 from J, leaving 9 bases between them. The CDR3 runs 14 residues. CDR1 and CDR2 from the germline V gene are GTSNPN and SVGIG (reference sequence). The DNA of the CDR3 is TGTGCCTGGAGTGTACGAAGACTCCAAGAGACCCAGTACTTC. The encoded protein is CAWSVRRLQETQYF.

This clone has just a few counts. The chain is built from TRBV4-1 and TRBJ1-1; D uncertain. The CDR3 sequence is 13 residues long. V was pared by 2 bases and J by 5 bases, with 9 bases between. Germline CDR1 MGHRA, CDR2 YSYEKL. This chain's CDR3 is CASSQPWKTEAFF. As DNA, the CDR3 is TGCGCCAGCAGCCAACCCTGGAAAACTGAAGCTTTCTTT.